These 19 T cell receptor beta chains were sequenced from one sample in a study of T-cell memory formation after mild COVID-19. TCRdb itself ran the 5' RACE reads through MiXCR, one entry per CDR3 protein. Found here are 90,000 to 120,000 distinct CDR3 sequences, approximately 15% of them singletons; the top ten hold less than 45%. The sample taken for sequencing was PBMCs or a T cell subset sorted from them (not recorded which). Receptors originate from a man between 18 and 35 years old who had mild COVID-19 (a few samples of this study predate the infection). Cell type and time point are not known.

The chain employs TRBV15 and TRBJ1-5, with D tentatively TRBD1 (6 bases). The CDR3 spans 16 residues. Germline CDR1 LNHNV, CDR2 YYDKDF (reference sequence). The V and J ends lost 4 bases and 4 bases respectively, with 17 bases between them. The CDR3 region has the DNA TGTGCCACCAGCAACTTACAGGGTGGGGATAATCAGCCCCAGCATTTT. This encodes CATSNLQGGDNQPQHF.

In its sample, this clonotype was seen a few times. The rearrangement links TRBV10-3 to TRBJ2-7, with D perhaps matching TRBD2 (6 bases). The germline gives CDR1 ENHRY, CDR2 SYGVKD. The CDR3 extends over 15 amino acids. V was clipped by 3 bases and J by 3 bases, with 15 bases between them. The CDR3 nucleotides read TGTGCCATCAGTGACCCGGGACTTCCTAACTACGAGCAGTACTTC. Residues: CAISDPGLPNYEQYF.

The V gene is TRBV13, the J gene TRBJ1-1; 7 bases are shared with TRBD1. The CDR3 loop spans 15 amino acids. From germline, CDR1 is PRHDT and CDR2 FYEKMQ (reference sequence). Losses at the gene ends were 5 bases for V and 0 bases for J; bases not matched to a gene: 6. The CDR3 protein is CASSVKGAVNTEAFF. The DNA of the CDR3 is TGTGCCAGCAGCGTAAAGGGGGCGGTGAACACTGAAGCTTTCTTT.

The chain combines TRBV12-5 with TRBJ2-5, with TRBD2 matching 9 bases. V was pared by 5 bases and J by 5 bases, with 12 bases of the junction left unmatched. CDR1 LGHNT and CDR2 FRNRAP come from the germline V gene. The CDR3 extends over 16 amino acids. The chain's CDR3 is CASGETSGGERETQYF. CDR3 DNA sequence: TGTGCTAGTGGTGAGACTAGCGGTGGTGAGCGGGAGACCCAGTACTTC.

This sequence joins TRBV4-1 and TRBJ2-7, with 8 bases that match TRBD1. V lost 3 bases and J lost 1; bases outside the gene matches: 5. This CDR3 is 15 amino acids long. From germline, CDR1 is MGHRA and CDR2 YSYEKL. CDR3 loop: CASSQVQGASYEQYF. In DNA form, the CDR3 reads TGCGCCAGCAGCCAGGTCCAGGGGGCATCCTACGAGCAGTACTTC.

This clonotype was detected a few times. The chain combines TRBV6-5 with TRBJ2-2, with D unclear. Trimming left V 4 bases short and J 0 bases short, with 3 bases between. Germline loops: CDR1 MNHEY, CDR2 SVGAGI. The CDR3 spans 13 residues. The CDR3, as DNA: TGTGCCAGCAGTTCAACGAACACCGGGGAGCTGTTTTTT. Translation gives CASSSTNTGELFF.

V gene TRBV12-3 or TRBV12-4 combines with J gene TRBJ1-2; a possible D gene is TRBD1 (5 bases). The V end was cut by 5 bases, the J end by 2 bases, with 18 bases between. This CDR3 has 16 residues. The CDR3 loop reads CASSVNPGLRNYGYTF. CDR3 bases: TGTGCCAGCAGTGTAAATCCGGGGCTTAGGAACTATGGCTACACCTTC.

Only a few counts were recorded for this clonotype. CDR3 in amino acids: CSARGLDANTEAFF. The CDR3 region has the DNA TGCAGTGCTAGAGGCCTCGACGCGAACACTGAAGCTTTCTTT. The J gene is TRBJ1-1, the V gene TRBV20-1; D gene ambiguous. Germline CDR1 reads DFQATT; CDR2 reads SNEGSKA (reference sequence). The CDR3 runs to 14 residues. Trimming shortened V by 1 base and J by 1 base, and 10 bases separated the two germline ends.

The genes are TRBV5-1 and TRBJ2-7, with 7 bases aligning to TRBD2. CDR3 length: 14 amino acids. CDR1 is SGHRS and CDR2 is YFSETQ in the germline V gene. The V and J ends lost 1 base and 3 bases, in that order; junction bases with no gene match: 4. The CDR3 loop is CASSLSGADYEQYF. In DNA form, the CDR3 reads TGCGCCAGCAGCTTGAGCGGGGCCGACTACGAGCAGTACTTC. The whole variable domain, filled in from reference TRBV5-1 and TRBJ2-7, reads KAGVTQTPRYLIKTRGQQVTLSCSPISGHRSVSWYQQTPGQGLQFLFEYFSETQRNKGNFPGRFSGRQFSNSRSEMNVSTLELGDSALYLCASSLSGADYEQYFGPGTRLTVT.

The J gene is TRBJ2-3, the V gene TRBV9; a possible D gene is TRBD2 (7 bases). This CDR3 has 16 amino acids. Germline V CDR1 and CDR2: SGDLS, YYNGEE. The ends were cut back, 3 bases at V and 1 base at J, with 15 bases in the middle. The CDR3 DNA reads TGTGCCAGCAGCGCTCCGGGGGGCCTGGGCACAGATACGCAGTATTTT. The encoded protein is CASSAPGGLGTDTQYF.

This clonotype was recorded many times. The CDR3 here is CSVEGVDLLRGYTF. DNA of the CDR3: TGCAGCGTTGAAGGGGTCGACTTACTGAGGGGCTACACCTTC. The V gene is TRBV29-1, the J gene TRBJ1-2; no firm D call. CDR3 length: 14 amino acids. Trimming removed 1 base at V and 8 bases at J, with 17 bases between. CDR1 SQVTM and CDR2 ANQGSEA come from the germline V gene.

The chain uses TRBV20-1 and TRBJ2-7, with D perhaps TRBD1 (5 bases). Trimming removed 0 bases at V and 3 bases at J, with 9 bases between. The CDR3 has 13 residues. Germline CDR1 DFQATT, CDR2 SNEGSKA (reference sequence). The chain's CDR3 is CSARDIRDYEQYF. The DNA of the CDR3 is TGCAGTGCTAGAGATATCAGGGACTACGAGCAGTACTTC.

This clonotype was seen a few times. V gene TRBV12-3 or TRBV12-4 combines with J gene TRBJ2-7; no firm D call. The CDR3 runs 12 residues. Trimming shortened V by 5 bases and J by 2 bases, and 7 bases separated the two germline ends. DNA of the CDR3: TGTGCCAGCAGTATAAATCCCTACGAGCAGTACGTC. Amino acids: CASSINPYEQYV.

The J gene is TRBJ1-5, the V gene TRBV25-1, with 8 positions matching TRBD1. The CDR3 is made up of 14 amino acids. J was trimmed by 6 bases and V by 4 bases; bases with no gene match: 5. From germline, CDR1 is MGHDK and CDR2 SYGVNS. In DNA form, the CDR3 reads TGTGCCAGCAGTGGGAACAGGGGGTCTCAGCCCCAGCATTTT. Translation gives CASSGNRGSQPQHF.

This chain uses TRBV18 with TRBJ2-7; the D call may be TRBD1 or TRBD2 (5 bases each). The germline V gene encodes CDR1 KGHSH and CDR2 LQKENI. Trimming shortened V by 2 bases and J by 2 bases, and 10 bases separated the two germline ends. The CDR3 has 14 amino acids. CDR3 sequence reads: CASSPNTGPYEQYV. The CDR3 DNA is TGTGCCAGCTCACCAAACACGGGACCCTACGAGCAGTACGTC.

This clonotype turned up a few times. CDR3 in DNA: TGCGCCAGCAGCCAAGATGCCACAACTAGCGACGAGCAGTACTTC. Residues: CASSQDATTSDEQYF. J is TRBJ2-7 and V is TRBV4-3, with 7 bases matching TRBD2. The CDR3 covers 15 residues. Germline V gene data show CDR1 as LGHNA and CDR2 as YSLEER. V trimming: 0 bases; J trimming: 5 bases; junction bases outside the gene matches: 7.

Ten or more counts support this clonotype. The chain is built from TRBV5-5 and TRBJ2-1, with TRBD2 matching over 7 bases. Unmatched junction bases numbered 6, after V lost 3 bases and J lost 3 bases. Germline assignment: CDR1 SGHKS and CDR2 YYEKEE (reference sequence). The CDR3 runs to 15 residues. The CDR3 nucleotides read TGTGCCAGCAGCTCCTGGGCGGGGGTCTACAATGAGCAGTTCTTC. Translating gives CASSSWAGVYNEQFF.

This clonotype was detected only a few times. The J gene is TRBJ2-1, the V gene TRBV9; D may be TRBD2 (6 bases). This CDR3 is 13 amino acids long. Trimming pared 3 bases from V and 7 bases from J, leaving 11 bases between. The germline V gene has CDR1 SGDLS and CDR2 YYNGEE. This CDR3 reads CASSANRGNEQFF. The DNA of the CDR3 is TGTGCCAGCAGCGCTAACCGGGGGAATGAGCAGTTCTTC. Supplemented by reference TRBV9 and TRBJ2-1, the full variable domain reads DSGVTQTPKHLITATGQRVTLRCSPRSGDLSVYWYQQSLDQGLQFLIQYYNGEERAKGNILERFSAQQFPDLHSELNLSSLELGDSALYFCASSANRGNEQFFGPGTRLTVL.

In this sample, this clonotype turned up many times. CDR3 protein: CASSQTTGGYGYTF. DNA for the CDR3: TGCGCCAGCAGCCAAACCACAGGGGGGTATGGCTACACCTTC. The chain joins TRBV4-3 to TRBJ1-2; TRBD1 aligns across 8 bases. This CDR3 spans 14 amino acids. The V and J ends lost 2 bases and 5 bases, in that order; junction bases with no gene match: 4. Germline CDR1 and CDR2: LGHNA and YSLEER.